This T cell receptor (beta chain) was retrieved from a study of blood T cells in healthy people across ages. This CDR3 region has 14 residues. After removal of 6 bases from V and 7 bases from J, the junction contained 8 bases not matched to a gene. This clonotype came up many times. Primed by a sample-barcoded 5' primer and a J-beta primer mix, a second PCR proceeded for about 7 to 11 cycles. Every molecule of cDNA carried a tag from a template-switch adaptor with 12 random nucleotides. TCRdb re-called the 5' RACE reads with MiXCR, one entry per CDR3 protein. There are 800,000 to 950,000 distinct CDR3 sequences in the sample; 35% to 40% occur only once, and over 10% lies in the top ten.

This receptor was taken from a man younger than 35 in good health. Sequences were obtained from blood. The chain combines TRBV12-3 or TRBV12-4 with TRBJ2-1; 8 nucleotides agree with TRBD2. CDR3 DNA sequence: TGTGCCAGCAGGGGCCAGGGACTAGGGAATGAGCAGTTCTTC. Amino acids: CASRGQGLGNEQFF.